The 8 T cell receptor beta chains given below trace back to one sample, sequenced in a study of blood T cells in healthy people across ages. A sample-barcoded 5' primer and a J-beta primer mix were used in a second PCR of roughly 6 to 11 cycles. TCRdb re-called the 5' RACE reads through MiXCR, storing one row per CDR3 protein. The sample lists roughly 800,000 distinct CDR3 sequences; 25% were seen once. Another study also made use of these data, one on T cells of mothers and their children.

Sequenced input: blood. All receptors come from a boy aged 10-17 years in good health.

In the case of this clonotype: One end of the junction is discordant with germline, which a read error may explain. This sequence joins TRBV28 and TRBJ1-5, with a weak D call TRBD1 (6 bases). The CDR3 contains 15 residues. Germline assignment: CDR1 MDHEN and CDR2 SYDVKM. The CDR3 region has the DNA TGTGCCAGCAAGTCCGGACAGACTAGCGATCAGCCCCAGCATTTT. This codes for CASKSGQTSDQPQHF.

This clonotype was seen a few times. The genes are TRBV12-5 and TRBJ2-5; 7 bases match TRBD2. The DNA end is more similar to TRBJ2-7, so the J call may be wrong. CDR3 length: 15 amino acids. The germline CDR1 and CDR2 sequences are LGHNT and FRNRAP. This CDR3 is CASGLVSSGTYEQYF. The CDR3 region has the DNA TGTGCTAGTGGTTTGGTGTCTAGCGGAACCTACGAGCAGTACTTC.

The chain recombines TRBV4-3 with TRBJ2-7; D not certain. CDR1 and CDR2 from the germline V gene are LGHNA and YSLEER. V lost 3 bases and J 5 bases, leaving 11 bases between the germline ends. The CDR3 has 13 amino acids. CDR3 bases: TGCGCCAGCAGCCAGCGGCTTCCCGACGAGCAGTACTTC. Encoded protein: CASSQRLPDEQYF.

This clonotype has just a few counts. The V call is TRBV7-3, the J call TRBJ2-5, with 9 bases that match TRBD1. Losses at the gene ends were 5 bases for V and 4 bases for J; bases not matched to a gene: 8. The length of the CDR3 is 15 residues. Germline V CDR1 and CDR2: SGHTA, FQGTGA. CDR3 DNA sequence: TGTGCCAGCAGCCGGAGGGACAGGGCTGGAGAGACCCAGTACTTC. Its protein is CASSRRDRAGETQYF.

V usage is TRBV4-1 and J usage is TRBJ1-3; D unclear. The germline gives CDR1 MGHRA, CDR2 YSYEKL. V lost 0 bases and J 0 bases, leaving 9 bases between the germline ends. The CDR3 length is 16 residues. DNA of the CDR3: TGCGCCAGCAGCCAAGATCTAGGCCGCTCTGGAAACACCATATATTTT. The encoded protein is CASSQDLGRSGNTIYF.

This clonotype was seen only a few times. J is TRBJ2-3 and V is TRBV5-1, with a weak D call TRBD1 (5 bases). The germline V and J ends were trimmed by 9 bases and 4 bases, with 15 bases remaining between them. This CDR3 spans 13 amino acids. The germline V gene has CDR1 SGHRS and CDR2 YFSETQ. The CDR3 DNA sequence: TGCGCCACCAGGGCAGACCACCCAGATACGCAGTATTTT. This translates into CATRADHPDTQYF.

Of note for this clonotype: A junction end diverges from the germline sequence, so it may reflect a read error. The rearrangement joins TRBV5-1 to TRBJ2-5, with a tentative D call TRBD2 (6 bases). Germline CDR1 and CDR2: SGHRS and YFSETQ. The CDR3 consists of 16 residues. CDR3 DNA: TGTGCCAGCAGCTTAGGCGGTAGCGGACCACAAGAGACCCAGTACTTC. Translation gives CASSLGGSGPQETQYF.

This clonotype was counted ten times or more. The CDR3 here is CASSQNMNTEAFF. The CDR3 coding sequence is TGTGCCAGCAGCCAGAACATGAACACTGAAGCTTTCTTT. The chain recombines TRBV3-1 with TRBJ1-1; no clear D gene. The V end lost 3 bases, the J end lost 0 bases, and 5 bases lay between the germline ends. The CDR3 has 13 residues. Per germline, CDR1 LGHDT and CDR2 YNNKEL (reference sequence).